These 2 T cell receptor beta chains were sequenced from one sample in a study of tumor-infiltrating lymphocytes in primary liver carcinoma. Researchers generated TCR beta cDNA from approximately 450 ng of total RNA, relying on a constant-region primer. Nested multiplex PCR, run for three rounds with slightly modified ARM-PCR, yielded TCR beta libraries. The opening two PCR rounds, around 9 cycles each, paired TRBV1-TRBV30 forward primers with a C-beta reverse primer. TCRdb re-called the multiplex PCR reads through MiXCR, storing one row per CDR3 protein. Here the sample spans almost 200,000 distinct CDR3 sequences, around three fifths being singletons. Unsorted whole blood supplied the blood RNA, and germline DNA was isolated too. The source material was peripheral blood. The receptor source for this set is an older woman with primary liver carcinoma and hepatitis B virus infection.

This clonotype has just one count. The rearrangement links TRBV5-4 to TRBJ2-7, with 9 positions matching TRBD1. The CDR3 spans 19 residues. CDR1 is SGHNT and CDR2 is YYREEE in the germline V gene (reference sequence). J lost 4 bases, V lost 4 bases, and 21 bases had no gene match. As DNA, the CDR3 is TGTGCCAGCAGCCAATCCCGGGACAGGGTTGCGCGGGAGAGGTACGAGCAGTACTTC. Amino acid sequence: CASSQSRDRVARERYEQYF.

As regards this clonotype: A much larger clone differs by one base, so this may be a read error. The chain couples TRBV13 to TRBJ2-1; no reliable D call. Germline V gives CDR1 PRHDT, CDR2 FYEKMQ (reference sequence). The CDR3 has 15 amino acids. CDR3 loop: CPSRQRSPWYNEQFF. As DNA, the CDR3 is TGTCCCAGCAGGCAGAGGAGTCCCTGGTACAATGAGCAGTTCTTC.